These T cell receptor beta chains were read from a single sample in a study of T cell responses to AZD1222 COVID-19 vaccine. Here immunoSEQ multiplex PCR was the method, and the copy in TCRdb shows in-frame clones only, minus some. The repertoire holds some 140,000 clones, with roughly 85% as singletons. The input for sequencing was peripheral blood, taken 28 days after the second dose of the MenACWY control vaccine. All receptors come from an adult who received the MenACWY meningococcal vaccine as a control. Each CDR3 is given with its conserved first and last residue. Fields, in order: clone size, J gene, D gene, V gene, CDR3 protein, CDR3 DNA. D genes are given only for firm matches. Size is omitted from some rows. Given values are once, few, many or a class for expanded clones.

once,TRBJ2-5,NA,TRBV19,CASSVPGHPRSQYF,TGTGCCAGTAGTGTCCCGGGACACCCAAGGTCCCAGTACTTC
NA,TRBJ1-3,TRBD1,TRBV11-3,CASSPGTGRTGNTIYF,TGTGCCAGCAGCCCTGGGACAGGGCGAACTGGAAACACCATATATTTT
once,TRBJ2-6,TRBD2,TRBV7-9,CASSPTSGGAGGANVLTF,TGTGCCAGCAGCCCAACTAGCGGGGGGGCCGGTGGGGCCAACGTCCTGACTTTC
NA,TRBJ1-5,NA,TRBV28,CASSSATGGDSNQPQHF,TGTGCCAGCAGTTCCGCCACGGGGGGGGATAGCAATCAGCCCCAGCATTTT
few,TRBJ1-3,TRBD1,TRBV5-1,CASSIGQASGNTIYF,TGCGCCAGCAGCATTGGACAGGCGTCAGGAAACACCATATATTTT
once,TRBJ2-1,TRBD1,TRBV6-5,CASIGQEYNEQFF,TGTGCCAGCATAGGACAGGAGTACAATGAGCAGTTCTTC
NA,TRBJ2-2,TRBD1,TRBV3-1/TRBV3-2,CASSRMGQVNTGELFF,TGTGCCAGCAGCCGTATGGGACAGGTAAACACCGGGGAGCTGTTTTTT
NA,TRBJ1-5,NA,TRBV18,CASSGLGNQPQHF,TGTGCCAGCTCGGGGCTGGGGAATCAGCCCCAGCATTTT
many,TRBJ2-2,NA,TRBV5-1,CASSFGLWTTANTGELFF,TGCGCCAGCAGCTTTGGCCTATGGACTACTGCGAACACCGGGGAGCTGTTTTTT
NA,TRBJ1-2,NA,TRBV6-1,CASSESRARKGYTF,TGTGCCAGCAGTGAATCACGGGCCCGGAAAGGCTACACCTTC
NA,TRBJ2-7,TRBD2,TRBV7-8,CASSLAGTTITYEQYF,TGTGCCAGCAGCTTAGCTGGGACTACGATAACATACGAGCAGTACTTC
NA,TRBJ2-7,NA,TRBV7-9,CASSLRQVPLSYEQYF,TGTGCCAGCAGCTTAAGACAGGTCCCTCTCTCCTACGAGCAGTACTTC
few,TRBJ1-1,NA,TRBV4-2,CASSQPGPRRTEAFF,TGTGCCAGCAGCCAACCCGGGCCGCGACGGACTGAAGCTTTCTTT
NA,TRBJ1-1,NA,TRBV19,CASSIGRSLQNTEAFF,TGTGCCAGTAGTATAGGGAGATCGTTACAGAACACTGAAGCTTTCTTT
few,TRBJ1-2,NA,TRBV5-1,CASSLVPGVNGYTF,TGCGCCAGCAGCTTGGTTCCAGGCGTCAATGGCTACACCTTC
NA,TRBJ2-1,TRBD2,TRBV6-5,CASSYLTSGGNEQFF,TGTGCCAGCAGTTATTTGACTAGCGGGGGAAATGAGCAGTTCTTC
NA,TRBJ2-5,NA,TRBV2,CATSPGQGTRETQYF,TGTGCCACCTCACCAGGACAGGGGACTAGGGAGACCCAGTACTTC
NA,TRBJ2-3,TRBD2,TRBV6-5,CASTLLAGNTDTQYF,TGTGCCAGCACATTACTAGCGGGAAACACAGATACGCAGTATTTT
NA,TRBJ1-2,TRBD1,TRBV24-1,CATSDGGTGGGYTF,TGTGCCACCAGTGATGGGGGGACAGGCGGGGGCTACACCTTC
NA,TRBJ1-1,NA,TRBV29-1,CSGQPSRNTEAFF,TGCAGCGGGCAACCCTCAAGGAACACTGAAGCTTTCTTT
NA,TRBJ2-6,NA,TRBV4-1,CASSQVYRRSGANVLTF,TGCGCCAGCAGCCAAGTCTACAGACGCTCTGGGGCCAACGTCCTGACTTTC
NA,TRBJ2-6,TRBD1,TRBV7-9,CASSPGTGGESGANVLTF,TGTGCCAGCAGCCCCGGGACAGGAGGAGAATCTGGGGCCAACGTCCTGACTTTC
NA,TRBJ2-3,NA,TRBV6-5,CASSYPDSTDTQYF,TGTGCCAGCAGTTACCCCGACAGCACAGATACGCAGTATTTT
NA,TRBJ1-1,NA,TRBV6-6,CASSPISRGGNTEAFF,TGTGCCAGCAGTCCGATATCCAGGGGCGGGAACACTGAAGCTTTCTTT
NA,TRBJ1-3,NA,TRBV5-4,CASSLEPGLGNTIYF,TGTGCCAGCAGCCTGGAACCGGGACTTGGAAACACCATATATTTT
NA,TRBJ2-2,TRBD2,TRBV27,CASRIFGGTGELFF,TGTGCCAGCAGGATTTTCGGGGGGACCGGGGAGCTGTTTTTT
NA,TRBJ2-7,TRBD1,TRBV24-1,CATSDCHGTGSYEQYF,TGTGCCACCAGTGATTGCCACGGGACAGGGTCCTACGAGCAGTACTTC
few,TRBJ2-1,NA,TRBV5-1,CASSLEGWEQFF,TGCGCCAGCAGCTTGGAAGGATGGGAGCAGTTCTTC
NA,TRBJ1-3,TRBD1,TRBV11-2,CASSLRTGWAGNTIYF,TGTGCCAGCAGCTTAAGGACAGGTTGGGCTGGAAACACCATATATTTT
NA,TRBJ1-5,NA,TRBV11-3,CASSLKGAYQPQHF,TGTGCCAGCAGCTTAAAGGGAGCCTATCAGCCCCAGCATTTT
NA,TRBJ1-1,NA,TRBV19,CASSMGSGMNTEAFF,TGTGCCAGTAGTATGGGATCTGGGATGAACACTGAAGCTTTCTTT
NA,TRBJ1-5,NA,TRBV7-9,CASSLRGGDQPQHF,TGTGCCAGCAGCCTCCGGGGGGGGGATCAGCCCCAGCATTTT
once,TRBJ2-2,NA,TRBV2,CAGKTEYTGELFF,TGTGCCGGCAAGACAGAATACACCGGGGAGCTGTTTTTT
NA,TRBJ1-2,TRBD1,TRBV14,CASSQGLRDRGFGYTF,TGTGCCAGCAGCCAAGGGCTTAGGGACAGGGGATTCGGCTACACCTTC
NA,TRBJ1-4,NA,TRBV28,CASSLGGGINEKLFF,TGTGCCAGCAGTTTGGGTGGGGGGATTAATGAAAAACTGTTTTTT
NA,TRBJ2-1,TRBD2,TRBV5-4,CASSPHLGRGGNEQFF,TGTGCCAGCAGCCCTCACCTAGGGCGGGGGGGCAATGAGCAGTTCTTC
NA,TRBJ2-1,TRBD2,TRBV28,CASRGSTSGGAKQFF,TGTGCCAGCAGAGGAAGTACTAGCGGGGGGGCCAAGCAGTTCTTC
NA,TRBJ2-3,NA,TRBV13,CASSSRADTQYF,TGTGCCAGCAGCTCCAGGGCAGATACGCAGTATTTT
NA,TRBJ1-5,NA,TRBV5-3,CARSLRMSNQPQHF,TGTGCCAGAAGCTTGAGGATGAGCAATCAGCCCCAGCATTTT
NA,TRBJ2-7,NA,TRBV11-2,CASSLITRVYEQYF,TGTGCCAGCAGCTTAATAACCCGGGTCTACGAGCAGTACTTC
NA,TRBJ2-1,TRBD2,TRBV4-3,CASSPGSGRAENEQFF,TGCGCCAGCAGCCCGGGGAGCGGGAGGGCCGAAAATGAGCAGTTCTTC
NA,TRBJ1-1,NA,TRBV5-8,CVTRSRDRRDTEAFF,TGTGTTACAAGGTCCCGGGACCGGAGGGACACTGAAGCTTTCTTT
NA,TRBJ2-2,TRBD1,TRBV24-1,CATMGQDTGELFF,TGTGCCACCATGGGACAGGACACCGGGGAGCTGTTTTTT